Shown below are 32 T cell receptor beta chains from a single sample sequenced in a study of blood T cell repertoires in COVID-19. Profiling relied on immunoSEQ multiplex PCR, and the TCRdb table lists in-frame clones only, not all of them. The table has about 110,000 clones, roughly 80% seen once. Sequenced input: peripheral blood. The receptor set was obtained from a woman aged 60 to 75 with acute or convalescent COVID-19.

The chain uses TRBV20-1 and TRBJ2-1, with TRBD2 as a possible D gene (5 bases). With 3 bases removed from V and 9 bases from J, the gap between germline ends came to 12 bases. The CDR3 loop spans 12 amino acids. Germline values: CDR1 DFQATT, CDR2 SNEGSKA (reference sequence). CDR3 loop: CSASGGGIEQFF. The CDR3 bases are TGCAGTGCTAGTGGAGGAGGCATTGAGCAGTTCTTC.

The rearrangement joins TRBV28 to TRBJ1-1; no clear D gene. V lost 5 bases and J 5 bases, leaving 18 bases between the germline ends. Germline loops: CDR1 MDHEN, CDR2 SYDVKM. CDR3 size: 15 residues. CDR3: CASSKPTQFRTEAFF. For the CDR3, the DNA is TGTGCCAGCAGTAAACCGACACAATTTAGAACTGAAGCTTTCTTT.

The rearrangement uses TRBV18 and TRBJ1-1, with D perhaps TRBD1 (6 bases). This CDR3 is built from 15 residues. The ends were cut back, 0 bases at V and 7 bases at J, with 15 bases in the middle. Germline CDR1 reads KGHSH; CDR2 reads LQKENI. The CDR3 coding sequence is TGTGCCAGCTCACCACCGGGGGCCCCCGGTGGTGAAGCTTTCTTT. This sequence encodes CASSPPGAPGGEAFF.

V gene TRBV15 combines with J gene TRBJ1-5; D not certain. CDR3 length: 13 residues. The germline CDR1 and CDR2 sequences are LNHNV and YYDKDF (reference sequence). The ends were cut back, 0 bases at V and 8 bases at J, with 8 bases in the middle. CDR3 sequence reads: CATSRDRQEPQHF. The CDR3 DNA follows: TGTGCCACCAGCAGAGATCGGCAGGAGCCCCAGCATTTT.

This clone showed up just once. The V call is TRBV28, the J call TRBJ2-5; D is undetermined. The CDR3 covers 12 residues. V lost 2 bases and J lost 5, with 6 bases in between. Germline CDR1 reads MDHEN; CDR2 reads SYDVKM. CDR3: CASSLEVETQYF. The CDR3 DNA follows: TGTGCCAGCAGTTTAGAGGTCGAGACCCAGTACTTC. The whole variable domain, filled in from reference TRBV28 and TRBJ2-5, reads DVKVTQSSRYLVKRTGEKVFLECVQDMDHENMFWYRQDPGLGLRLIYFSYDVKMKEKGDIPEGYSVSREKKERFSLILESASTNQTSMYLCASSLEVETQYFGPGTRLLVL.

The gene calls are TRBV5-4 and TRBJ1-2; TRBD1 is a possible D gene (5 bases). V was cut by 3 bases and J by 4 bases, with 13 bases left in between. The CDR3 extends over 14 amino acids. The germline V gene encodes CDR1 SGHNT and CDR2 YYREEE (reference sequence). Written as DNA, the CDR3 is TGTGCCAGCAGCTCCGCACAGGATTTCTATGGCTACACCTTC. It specifies CASSSAQDFYGYTF. Together with reference TRBV5-4 and TRBJ1-2, the CDR3 gives the full variable domain: ETGVTQSPTHLIKTRGQQVTLRCSSQSGHNTVSWYQQALGQGPQFIFQYYREEENGRGNFPPRFSGLQFPNYSSELNVNALELDDSALYLCASSSAQDFYGYTFGSGTRLTVV.

This chain connects TRBV27 to TRBJ1-1; 9 nucleotides align to TRBD1. V was clipped by 5 bases and J by 6 bases; unmatched bases: 19. Germline loops: CDR1 MNHEY, CDR2 SMNVEV (reference sequence). The CDR3 contains 18 residues. The CDR3 region is CASSTRSRGGTGLPEAFF. In DNA, the CDR3 is TGTGCCAGCAGTACAAGGAGCCGGGGTGGGACAGGGTTGCCTGAAGCTTTCTTT.

The chain links TRBV2 to TRBJ1-2; maybe TRBD1 (6 bases). Germline loops: CDR1 SNHLY, CDR2 FYNNEI. CDR3 size: 14 residues. Deletions cut 5 bases from V and 6 bases from J, with 16 bases between. CDR3 in DNA: TGTGCCAGCAGTATCCTTCAGGGGAAAGATGGCTACACCTTC. It is translated as CASSILQGKDGYTF.

This chain links TRBV4-2 with TRBJ2-5; TRBD2 agrees at 9 bases. This CDR3 is built from 16 residues. CDR1 and CDR2 from the germline V gene are LGHNA and YNFKEQ. J lost 3 bases, V lost 0 bases, and 5 bases had no gene match. In DNA form, the CDR3 reads TGTGCCAGCAGCCAAGATCCAGCGGGGGGAGAAGAGACCCAGTACTTC. Translation gives CASSQDPAGGEETQYF.

The rearrangement uses TRBV20-1 and TRBJ1-1; possible D gene TRBD1, 5 bases. Trimming took 5 bases from V and 5 from J, leaving 9 bases between them. The CDR3 length is 11 residues. Germline CDR1 is DFQATT and CDR2 is SNEGSKA (reference sequence). The CDR3 region has the DNA TGCAGTGCTCCTGGGGCTACTGAAGCTTTCTTT. Translating it yields CSAPGATEAFF.

The chain links TRBV28 to TRBJ2-2, with TRBD1 matching 8 bases. This CDR3 contains 15 residues. From germline, CDR1 is MDHEN and CDR2 SYDVKM. Losses at the gene ends were 6 bases for V and 4 bases for J; bases not matched to a gene: 7. CDR3 DNA sequence: TGTGCCAGCAGATCCGGACAGGGAAGCACCGGGGAGCTGTTTTTT. This translates into CASRSGQGSTGELFF.

The gene calls are TRBV15 and TRBJ2-1; TRBD2 aligns across 10 bases. This CDR3 is built from 15 residues. Germline CDR1 and CDR2: LNHNV and YYDKDF (reference sequence). Trimming took 5 bases from V and 7 from J; bases not matched to a gene: 8. The chain's CDR3 is CATSSERGGLNEQFF. The CDR3 bases are TGTGCCACCAGCTCAGAGCGGGGGGGCCTGAATGAGCAGTTCTTC.

This clone was found a few times. The chain uses TRBV30 and TRBJ2-1; 10 nucleotides agree with TRBD2. The germline V gene encodes CDR1 GTSNPN and CDR2 SVGIG (reference sequence). This CDR3 contains 15 residues. The V segment lost 0 bases and the J segment 8 bases; nucleotides outside the gene matches: 7. CDR3 sequence (DNA): TGTGCCTGGAGTGTTTCGAGCGGGGGGGCTTATGAGCAGTTCTTC. It codes for CAWSVSSGGAYEQFF.

The CDR3 DNA reads as TGTGCCAGCAGCTTAGCGCGAAGCAGTACTAGTATGGAGCAGTTCTTC. Amino acids: CASSLARSSTSMEQFF. The gene calls are TRBV11-1 and TRBJ2-1, with D perhaps TRBD2 (5 bases). The V gene lost 0 bases and the J gene lost 10 bases, with 19 bases spanning the gap. CDR3 length: 16 amino acids. The germline CDR1 and CDR2 sequences are SGHAT and FQDESV (reference sequence).

The V and J genes are TRBV6-6 and TRBJ1-2, with 8 bases that match TRBD1. J gave up 4 bases and V 6 bases, and 7 bases lay outside the gene matches. The length of the CDR3 is 14 residues. In germline, CDR1 is MNHNY, CDR2 SVGAGI (reference sequence). CDR3 amino acids: CASRPQGAGYGYTF. CDR3 nucleotide sequence: TGTGCCAGCAGACCTCAGGGGGCTGGCTATGGCTACACCTTC.

The gene calls are TRBV5-1 and TRBJ2-1; TRBD2 might be the D (5 bases). The CDR3 is made up of 16 amino acids. Trimming removed 4 bases at V and 2 bases at J, with 16 bases between. Per germline, CDR1 SGHRS and CDR2 YFSETQ. The CDR3 bases are TGCGCCAGCAGCGCCCAGTCTAGCATGACCTACAATGAGCAGTTCTTC. Amino acids: CASSAQSSMTYNEQFF.

This chain links TRBV28 with TRBJ2-1; D call uncertain. The V gene lost 2 bases and the J gene lost 7 bases, with 9 bases spanning the gap. This CDR3 is 13 amino acids long. In germline, CDR1 is MDHEN, CDR2 SYDVKM. The DNA for the CDR3 is TGTGCCAGCAGTTTACGGCGGAGAAATGAGCAGTTCTTC. Protein product: CASSLRRRNEQFF.

V usage is TRBV5-4 and J usage is TRBJ1-4, with a tentative D call TRBD1 (5 bases). Germline lookup yields CDR1 SGHNT and CDR2 YYREEE (reference sequence). V dropped 4 bases and J dropped 5 bases, with 12 bases sitting between them. This CDR3 spans 14 amino acids. This chain's CDR3 is CASSPDRRNEKLFF. Here the CDR3 DNA reads TGTGCCAGCAGCCCTGACAGAAGGAATGAAAAACTGTTTTTT. The whole variable domain, filled in from reference TRBV5-4 and TRBJ1-4, reads ETGVTQSPTHLIKTRGQQVTLRCSSQSGHNTVSWYQQALGQGPQFIFQYYREEENGRGNFPPRFSGLQFPNYSSELNVNALELDDSALYLCASSPDRRNEKLFFGSGTQLSVL.

The chain recombines TRBV6-4 with TRBJ1-6; D uncertain. The length of the CDR3 is 15 residues. Germline V CDR1 and CDR2: MRHNA, SNTAGT. V lost 5 bases, J lost 9 bases, and 17 bases lay in between. The CDR3 DNA is TGTGCCAGCAGTACCGACATGGCGAGTGGTTCACCCCTCCACTTT. Its translation is CASSTDMASGSPLHF.

The chain combines TRBV28 with TRBJ1-1; D is uncertain. The V end was cut by 2 bases, the J end by 4 bases, with 8 bases between. CDR3 length: 13 amino acids. The germline gives CDR1 MDHEN, CDR2 SYDVKM. CDR3 sequence reads: CASSLEAATEAFF. The CDR3 DNA reads as TGTGCCAGCAGTTTAGAGGCCGCCACTGAAGCTTTCTTT. The full variable domain, with the rest looked up from reference TRBV28 and TRBJ1-1, is DVKVTQSSRYLVKRTGEKVFLECVQDMDHENMFWYRQDPGLGLRLIYFSYDVKMKEKGDIPEGYSVSREKKERFSLILESASTNQTSMYLCASSLEAATEAFFGQGTRLTVV.

This chain connects TRBV5-1 to TRBJ1-3, with 8 bases that match TRBD1. CDR3 length equals 18 residues. Germline V gene lookup returns CDR1 SGHRS and CDR2 YFSETQ. Trimming cost V 0 bases and J 3 bases; bases outside gene matches: 11. The CDR3, as DNA: TGCGCCAGCAGCTTGGTAGGTCCGACAGGGGACTATGGAAACACCATATATTTT. Protein sequence: CASSLVGPTGDYGNTIYF.

Only one count was recorded for this clone. V is TRBV10-3 and J is TRBJ2-7; the D gene is possibly TRBD1 (6 bases). V dropped 1 base and J dropped 3 bases, with 13 bases sitting between them. There are 15 residues in the CDR3. CDR1 ENHRY and CDR2 SYGVKD come from the germline V gene. The CDR3 nucleotides read TGTGCCATCAGTGAGTGGACGGACAGTTACTACGAGCAGTACTTC. Its translation: CAISEWTDSYYEQYF.

The genes are TRBV5-1 and TRBJ2-1, with 13 bases fitting TRBD2. Germline-derived CDR1 and CDR2 are SGHRS and YFSETQ. Trimming took 3 bases from V and 7 from J; bases not matched to a gene: 4. The length of the CDR3 is 15 residues. Here the CDR3 reads CASSWTSGSGNEQFF. The CDR3 region has the DNA TGCGCCAGCAGCTGGACTAGCGGGAGTGGGAATGAGCAGTTCTTC.

CDR3 loop: CASSLESVRAEAFF. DNA for the CDR3: TGTGCCAGCAGCTTAGAGTCGGTACGGGCTGAAGCTTTCTTT. This chain links TRBV7-9 with TRBJ1-1, with D unclear. Deletions cut 1 base from V and 6 bases from J, with 12 bases between. The germline gives CDR1 SEHNR, CDR2 FQNEAQ (reference sequence). The CDR3 spans 14 residues. The whole variable domain, remainder taken from reference TRBV7-9 and TRBJ1-1, is DTGVSQNPRHKITKRGQNVTFRCDPISEHNRLYWYRQTLGQGPEFLTYFQNEAQLEKSRLLSDRFSAERPKGSFSTLEIQRTEQGDSAMYLCASSLESVRAEAFFGQGTRLTVV.

V gene TRBV19 combines with J gene TRBJ1-3, with TRBD1 as a possible D gene (5 bases). V shed 7 bases and J shed 0 bases, with 10 bases lying between them. Germline CDR1 is LNHDA and CDR2 is SQIVND (reference sequence). The CDR3 is made up of 14 amino acids. CDR3 DNA sequence: TGTGCCAGTACCCGACAGAGCTCTGGAAACACCATATATTTT. Translated, it gives CASTRQSSGNTIYF.

The chain links TRBV11-1 to TRBJ1-1; D might be TRBD1 (5 bases). CDR3 size: 10 residues. V dropped 8 bases and J dropped 11 bases, with 12 bases sitting between them. The germline gives CDR1 SGHAT, CDR2 FQDESV (reference sequence). Written as DNA, the CDR3 is TGTGCCAGCGGGGGGAAAGATGCTTTCTTT. Protein: CASGGKDAFF.

The chain links TRBV28 to TRBJ2-5, with D tentatively TRBD2 (5 bases). The CDR3 is 14 amino acids. CDR1 and CDR2 from the germline V gene are MDHEN and SYDVKM. Trimming stripped 3 bases from V and 4 bases from J, with 12 bases between. The chain's CDR3 is CASSFRGGRETQYF. CDR3 DNA: TGTGCCAGCAGTTTTCGGGGTGGGAGAGAGACCCAGTACTTC.

The chain couples TRBV7-9 to TRBJ1-1; 9 bases fit TRBD1. V dropped 4 bases and J dropped 7; count of bases not matched to a gene: 7. The germline CDR1 and CDR2 sequences are SEHNR and FQNEAQ (reference sequence). The CDR3 extends over 14 amino acids. CDR3 nucleotide sequence: TGTGCCAGCAGCTCTACAGGGGGCCTGCGTGAAGCTTTCTTT. Its protein is CASSSTGGLREAFF.

The V and J genes are TRBV5-1 and TRBJ2-1; 9 positions match TRBD2. The CDR3 runs 16 residues. Unmatched junction bases numbered 8, after V lost 0 bases and J lost 7 bases. From germline, CDR1 is SGHRS and CDR2 YFSETQ. As DNA, the CDR3 is TGCGCCAGCAGCTTGGGGAGTGCGGGGGGGCGGAATGAGCAGTTCTTC. Translated: CASSLGSAGGRNEQFF.

The rearrangement links TRBV3-1 (or the pseudogene TRBV3-2) to TRBJ1-2; D remains ambiguous. Trimming cost V 4 bases and J 0 bases, with 15 bases left between them. The germline V gene has CDR1 LGHDT and CDR2 YNNKEL (reference sequence). The CDR3 sequence is 16 residues long. The CDR3 reads CASSPAGLPANYGYTF. CDR3 in DNA: TGTGCCAGCAGCCCAGCAGGTCTTCCCGCTAACTATGGCTACACCTTC.

This chain links TRBV9 with TRBJ2-1; D is possibly TRBD1 (5 bases). Germline CDR1 and CDR2: SGDLS and YYNGEE. The CDR3 runs to 15 residues. Trimming took 0 bases from V and 4 from J, leaving 11 bases between them. CDR3 sequence (DNA): TGTGCCAGCAGCGTAGGCCAGGGAACTTACAATGAGCAGTTCTTC. It specifies CASSVGQGTYNEQFF.

V and J are TRBV10-3 and TRBJ1-4; a possible D gene is TRBD1 (5 bases). This CDR3 region has 14 residues. V dropped 10 bases and J dropped 7 bases, with 19 bases sitting between them. Germline V gives CDR1 ENHRY, CDR2 SYGVKD. This chain's CDR3 is CATRGGGVGEKLFF. CDR3 in DNA: TGTGCCACGCGGGGGGGAGGAGTAGGTGAAAAACTGTTTTTT.